Below are 26 T cell receptor beta chains sequenced from a single sample in a study of cytomegalovirus exposure and HLA in healthy donors. PCR involved 60 Vbeta and 13 Jbeta primers. Assay: immunoSEQ multiplex PCR; the TCRdb copy retains only in-frame clones and omits some. The sample holds approximately 200,000 clones; around 80% are singletons and the top ten take less than 20%. Input material: PBMCs. The receptors here all came from a man aged 40-50 years in good health and CMV-seronegative.

J is TRBJ2-3 and V is TRBV9; 13 positions agree with TRBD2. Germline V gene data show CDR1 as SGDLS and CDR2 as YYNGEE. CDR3 length: 15 amino acids. Germline trimming cut 4 bases from V and 5 bases from J; bases unmatched to any gene: 4. This chain's CDR3 is CASSSRLAGGDTQYF. Written as DNA, the CDR3 is TGTGCCAGCAGCTCGAGACTAGCGGGGGGAGATACGCAGTATTTT. Full variable domain (rest looked up from reference TRBV9 and TRBJ2-3): DSGVTQTPKHLITATGQRVTLRCSPRSGDLSVYWYQQSLDQGLQFLIQYYNGEERAKGNILERFSAQQFPDLHSELNLSSLELGDSALYFCASSSRLAGGDTQYFGPGTRLTVL.

The rearrangement uses TRBV7-9 and TRBJ2-1; D unclear. The CDR3 has 13 residues. Trimming took 2 bases from V and 6 from J, leaving 8 bases between them. Germline V gene lookup returns CDR1 SEHNR and CDR2 FQNEAQ (reference sequence). CDR3 in amino acids: CASSLNSLNEQFF. The CDR3 coding sequence is TGTGCCAGCAGCTTAAACAGCCTCAATGAGCAGTTCTTC. Together with reference TRBV7-9 and TRBJ2-1, the CDR3 gives the full variable domain: DTGVSQNPRHKITKRGQNVTFRCDPISEHNRLYWYRQTLGQGPEFLTYFQNEAQLEKSRLLSDRFSAERPKGSFSTLEIQRTEQGDSAMYLCASSLNSLNEQFFGPGTRLTVL.

The chain combines TRBV7-2 with TRBJ2-5, with D uncertain. The CDR3 totals 12 residues. Germline values: CDR1 SGHTA, CDR2 FQGNSA. V was pared by 4 bases and J by 5 bases, with 8 bases between. DNA of the CDR3: TGTGCCAGCAGCTCCTTCTTGGAGACCCAGTACTTC. This sequence encodes CASSSFLETQYF.

The chain is built from TRBV19 and TRBJ1-2, with 7 nucleotides matching TRBD1. From germline, CDR1 is LNHDA and CDR2 SQIVND (reference sequence). After removal of 6 bases from V and 1 base from J, the junction contained 11 bases not matched to a gene. The CDR3 has 16 amino acids. For the CDR3, the DNA is TGTGCCAGTAGGGACGGACAGGCCAGGGGTAACTATGGCTACACCTTC. Its protein product is CASRDGQARGNYGYTF.

The chain is built from TRBV28 and TRBJ2-1, with D perhaps TRBD2 (6 bases). Trimming cost V 6 bases and J 8 bases, with 26 bases left between them. The CDR3 loop spans 17 amino acids. Germline values: CDR1 MDHEN, CDR2 SYDVKM. The CDR3 DNA follows: TGTGCCAGCAGCCGCGGGGTGAGAGGATTAGTTAGCGATGAGCAGTTCTTC. Translation gives CASSRGVRGLVSDEQFF.

The chain joins TRBV10-3 to TRBJ2-3; TRBD1 matches at 7 bases. The V gene's germline CDR1 is ENHRY and CDR2 SYGVKD. CDR3 size: 18 residues. V trimming: 3 bases; J trimming: 2 bases; junction bases outside the gene matches: 14. This chain's CDR3 is CAISEEIYRGRVTDTQYF. For the CDR3, the DNA is TGTGCCATCAGTGAAGAAATATACAGGGGTAGAGTCACAGATACGCAGTATTTT.

The chain carries TRBV6-1 and TRBJ2-7; D possibly corresponds to TRBD1 (6 bases). The length of the CDR3 is 13 residues. Trimming shortened V by 1 base and J by 3 bases, and 7 bases separated the two germline ends. Germline V gene data show CDR1 as MNHNS and CDR2 as SASEGT. The CDR3 DNA is TGTGCCAGCAGTGAAGTACAGGGCTACGAGCAGTACTTC. Translating it yields CASSEVQGYEQYF.

This clone was counted once. The chain couples TRBV30 to TRBJ1-1; TRBD1 aligns across 10 bases. Germline CDR1 is GTSNPN and CDR2 is SVGIG (reference sequence). The CDR3 is made up of 13 amino acids. V shed 5 bases, J shed 4 bases, and the junction held 4 bases outside the gene matches. The CDR3 DNA reads as TGTGCCTGGGGGACAGGGGTGGGCACTGAAGCTTTCTTT. Encoded protein: CAWGTGVGTEAFF.

The V call is TRBV6-5, the J call TRBJ2-1; tentatively, D is TRBD1 (6 bases). Germline V gene lookup returns CDR1 MNHEY and CDR2 SVGAGI. CDR3 length: 12 amino acids. The ends were cut back, 11 bases at V and 8 bases at J, with 16 bases in the middle. The CDR3 is CAPWGPVDEQFF. For the CDR3, the DNA is TGTGCCCCTTGGGGGCCTGTCGATGAGCAGTTCTTC.

This sequence joins TRBV7-2 and TRBJ1-6; the match to TRBD1 covers 7 bases. Germline V gene sequence: CDR1 SGHTA, CDR2 FQGNSA. Losses at the gene ends were 5 bases for V and 7 bases for J; bases not matched to a gene: 11. This CDR3 is 16 amino acids long. CDR3 protein: CASSHIPGQWNSPLHF. The CDR3 DNA follows: TGTGCCAGCAGCCATATCCCGGGACAGTGGAATTCACCCCTCCACTTT.

This clone was found once. The chain joins TRBV2 to TRBJ2-1, with 13 bases fitting TRBD2. The length of the CDR3 is 14 residues. V lost 6 bases to trimming and J lost 7 bases; unmatched junction nucleotides: 3. CDR1 SNHLY and CDR2 FYNNEI come from the germline V gene. CDR3 amino acids: CASSRTSGGNEQFF. CDR3 coding DNA: TGTGCCAGCAGCCGGACTAGCGGGGGTAATGAGCAGTTCTTC.

The V call is TRBV5-1, the J call TRBJ1-1; TRBD1 agrees at 10 bases. CDR3 length: 15 amino acids. Germline V CDR1 and CDR2: SGHRS, YFSETQ. V trimming: 6 bases; J trimming: 6 bases; junction bases outside the gene matches: 11. CDR3 loop: CASTETGGLVAEAFF. The CDR3, as DNA: TGCGCCAGCACCGAGACAGGGGGCCTGGTGGCTGAAGCTTTCTTT.

V and J are TRBV10-3 and TRBJ1-1; 9 bases line up with TRBD1. This CDR3 is built from 14 residues. V lost 7 bases, J lost 4 bases, and 7 bases stayed unmatched. Germline V gene sequence: CDR1 ENHRY, CDR2 SYGVKD. Here the CDR3 DNA reads TGTGCCATCACCCGGGACAGGGACTCCACTGAAGCTTTCTTT. Its translation is CAITRDRDSTEAFF.

The V call is TRBV14, the J call TRBJ2-5; TRBD1 agrees at 8 bases. The CDR3 length is 15 residues. Germline V gene data show CDR1 as SGHDN and CDR2 as FVKESK. Trimming at V came to 4 bases and at J to 5 bases, leaving 9 bases not matched to a gene. CDR3: CASSLRTGRWETQYF. The CDR3 DNA follows: TGTGCCAGCAGCCTCCGGACAGGGAGGTGGGAGACCCAGTACTTC.

The chain couples TRBV7-2 to TRBJ1-1, with TRBD1 matching over 8 bases. Germline CDR1 SGHTA, CDR2 FQGNSA. This CDR3 is built from 15 residues. The junction had 9 bases not matched to a gene; V was cut back by 4 bases and J by 5 bases. DNA of the CDR3: TGTGCCAGCAGCTCTCGACAGGGGAGGCAGACTGAAGCTTTCTTT. This encodes CASSSRQGRQTEAFF.

The chain is built from TRBV18 and TRBJ2-1; 10 bases map to TRBD1. The CDR3 consists of 15 residues. The germline CDR1 and CDR2 sequences are KGHSH and LQKENI. V shed 5 bases, J shed 3 bases, and the junction held 4 bases outside the gene matches. This CDR3 reads CASSNDRGLYNEQFF. The DNA of the CDR3 is TGTGCCAGCTCAAACGACAGGGGGCTCTACAATGAGCAGTTCTTC. The complete variable domain, with remaining parts taken from reference TRBV18 and TRBJ2-1, reads NAGVMQNPRHLVRRRGQEARLRCSPMKGHSHVYWYRQLPEEGLKFMVYLQKENIIDESGMPKERFSAEFPKEGPSILRIQQVVRGDSAAYFCASSNDRGLYNEQFFGPGTRLTVL.

A few counts support this clone. This sequence joins TRBV6-5 and TRBJ2-7; 11 nucleotides line up with TRBD1. CDR1 MNHEY and CDR2 SVGAGI come from the germline V gene. V lost 0 bases and J lost 2; bases outside the gene matches: 0. This CDR3 has 15 amino acids. CDR3 residues: CASSYSGQGAYEQYF. The CDR3 DNA sequence: TGTGCCAGCAGTTACTCGGGACAGGGGGCCTACGAGCAGTACTTC.

The table lists this clone with a few counts. This rearrangement joins TRBV7-9 to TRBJ1-2, with 7 positions matching TRBD1. CDR1 SEHNR and CDR2 FQNEAQ come from the germline V gene (reference sequence). After removal of 1 base from V and 14 bases from J, the junction contained 7 bases not matched to a gene. The CDR3 totals 12 residues. The CDR3 DNA reads as TGTGCCAGCAGCTTAGGGACAGGACATTTAACCTTC. Translated, it gives CASSLGTGHLTF.

This sequence joins TRBV20-1 and TRBJ1-5, with D hard to call. The CDR3 is 11 residues long. Germline V gene sequence: CDR1 DFQATT, CDR2 SNEGSKA (reference sequence). The CDR3 DNA reads TGCAGCCTCTCCCGGGTCCAGCCCCAGCATTTT. Protein: CSLSRVQPQHF.

This clone was found a few times. The gene calls are TRBV4-1 and TRBJ2-3; 8 bases align to TRBD2. This CDR3 comprises 19 residues. Germline CDR1 and CDR2: MGHRA and YSYEKL. Trimming took 4 bases from V and 0 from J; bases not matched to a gene: 15. CDR3 sequence: CASSLPDWSGGASTDTQYF. The DNA for the CDR3 is TGCGCCAGCAGCCTGCCGGACTGGAGCGGGGGTGCTAGCACAGATACGCAGTATTTT.

This chain joins TRBV27 and TRBJ2-5; maybe TRBD2 (5 bases). V dropped 5 bases and J dropped 9 bases, with 19 bases sitting between them. Looked up from germline, CDR1 is MNHEY and CDR2 is SMNVEV (reference sequence). This CDR3 is 14 amino acids long. DNA for the CDR3: TGTGCCAGCAGTCTCTCCGACGGGATCGGGGCCCAGTACTTC. Its translation is CASSLSDGIGAQYF.

This clone was seen only a few times. This sequence joins TRBV18 and TRBJ2-5; maybe TRBD2 (5 bases). The CDR3 spans 17 residues. The V gene's germline CDR1 is KGHSH and CDR2 LQKENI. Trimming shortened V by 0 bases and J by 2 bases, and 16 bases separated the two germline ends. CDR3 sequence: CASSPPPERGGQETQYF. CDR3 bases: TGTGCCAGCTCACCACCCCCTGAACGGGGTGGACAAGAGACCCAGTACTTC.

The genes are TRBV2 and TRBJ2-1, with 7 bases lining up with TRBD1. Germline V lookup: CDR1 SNHLY, CDR2 FYNNEI. CDR3 length: 15 amino acids. Trimming took 6 bases from V and 0 from J; bases not matched to a gene: 5. CDR3 sequence: CASRSQGVSYNEQFF. CDR3 in DNA: TGTGCCAGCAGATCTCAGGGGGTCTCCTACAATGAGCAGTTCTTC. Full variable domain (remainder filled in from reference TRBV2 and TRBJ2-1): EPEVTQTPSHQVTQMGQEVILRCVPISNHLYFYWYRQILGQKVEFLVSFYNNEISEKSEIFDDQFSVERPDGSNFTLKIRSTKLEDSAMYFCASRSQGVSYNEQFFGPGTRLTVL.

This chain joins TRBV4-1 and TRBJ2-3, with D unclear. The CDR3 is 14 residues long. Germline values: CDR1 MGHRA, CDR2 YSYEKL. Deletions cut 0 bases from V and 6 bases from J, with 10 bases between. CDR3 nucleotide sequence: TGCGCCAGCAGCCAAGACCCCGGTACGGATACGCAGTATTTT. Translation: CASSQDPGTDTQYF.

This clone was counted only a few times. This rearrangement joins TRBV2 to TRBJ2-3; 10 bases line up with TRBD2. Germline CDR1 SNHLY, CDR2 FYNNEI. The V and J ends lost 5 bases and 0 bases, in that order; junction bases with no gene match: 8. The CDR3 has 17 residues. CDR3 in DNA: TGTGCCAGCAGTTCTCGGCTAGCGGGGGACAGCACAGATACGCAGTATTTT. It yields the protein CASSSRLAGDSTDTQYF.

The rearrangement joins TRBV13 to TRBJ2-3, with TRBD1 identical over 7 bases. CDR3 length equals 14 residues. The V and J ends lost 3 bases and 10 bases, in that order; junction bases with no gene match: 10. The germline CDR1 and CDR2 sequences are PRHDT and FYEKMQ (reference sequence). Here the CDR3 reads CASSFVDPGQSQYF. CDR3 bases: TGTGCCAGCAGCTTTGTGGATCCGGGACAGTCGCAGTATTTT.